The rows below give T cell receptor beta chains drawn from one sample of a study of T cells after yellow fever vaccination. TCRdb recomputed calls from the 5' RACE reads with MiXCR, one row per CDR3 protein. The profile covers 300,000 to 400,000 distinct CDR3 sequences, with approximately 8% appearing a single time and around 17% taken by the ten largest. This material consisted of PBMCs, taken about 49 days after the first yellow fever vaccination. The origin of the receptors is a man aged 18 to 30 who received the YFV17D yellow fever vaccine. Both conserved end residues are trimmed from each CDR3. Fields, in order: clone size, V gene, D gene, J gene, CDR3 protein. The D gene is left open where the match is weak. Only some rows state a clone size, as once, few, many or a class for expanded clones.

size: few; V: TRBV10-2; D: -; J: TRBJ1-5; CDR3: ASSATGNQPQH
size: few; V: TRBV5-1; D: TRBD1; J: TRBJ1-1; CDR3: ASSFERQGIGTEAF
size: -; V: TRBV3-1; D: -; J: TRBJ1-1; CDR3: ASSQARGIMNTEAF
size: few; V: TRBV12-3/TRBV12-4; D: -; J: TRBJ1-4; CDR3: ASSKGRREPNEKLF
size: many; V: TRBV20-1; D: -; J: TRBJ2-5; CDR3: SARTPGETQY
size: -; V: TRBV11-2; D: -; J: TRBJ2-5; CDR3: ASSRYRAPGETQY
size: few; V: TRBV7-3; D: -; J: TRBJ2-1; CDR3: ASSSSGRRNNEQF
size: few; V: TRBV28; D: -; J: TRBJ2-2; CDR3: ASSFFSRTGELF
size: few; V: TRBV7-9; D: -; J: TRBJ1-6; CDR3: ASSRRDSPLH
size: few; V: TRBV12-3/TRBV12-4; D: -; J: TRBJ1-1; CDR3: ASSSTTGTEAF
size: few; V: TRBV6-1; D: -; J: TRBJ1-1; CDR3: ASSPTQNTEAF
size: few; V: TRBV10-3; D: -; J: TRBJ1-5; CDR3: AISEMGEGQPQH
size: -; V: TRBV2; D: -; J: TRBJ2-5; CDR3: ASSGLEETQY
size: -; V: TRBV5-4; D: TRBD2; J: TRBJ2-3; CDR3: ASSRSGGADTQY
size: -; V: TRBV12-3/TRBV12-4; D: -; J: TRBJ1-5; CDR3: ASSLHPSNQPQH
size: few; V: TRBV12-3/TRBV12-4; D: TRBD1; J: TRBJ2-5; CDR3: ASSSQGALVQETQY
size: -; V: TRBV20-1; D: -; J: TRBJ2-5; CDR3: SAREGPETQY
size: -; V: TRBV4-2; D: -; J: TRBJ2-6; CDR3: ASSQEDSSGANVLT
size: few; V: TRBV4-2; D: -; J: TRBJ2-5; CDR3: ASSQDTGTSQETQY
size: -; V: TRBV6-9; D: -; J: TRBJ1-1; CDR3: AICLFGRGINMNTEAF
size: -; V: TRBV7-3; D: -; J: TRBJ2-2; CDR3: ASSLSPANTGELF
size: -; V: TRBV27; D: -; J: TRBJ2-7; CDR3: ASSLFQGYEQY
size: -; V: TRBV5-1; D: -; J: TRBJ2-4; CDR3: ASSPLEGSRAKNIQY
size: -; V: TRBV7-9; D: TRBD2; J: TRBJ2-4; CDR3: ASSLEDREVY
size: -; V: TRBV6-1; D: TRBD1; J: TRBJ2-1; CDR3: ASTKTGSNEQF
size: many; V: TRBV4-3; D: TRBD2; J: TRBJ2-5; CDR3: ASSQDWSGGATETQY
size: few; V: TRBV10-3; D: -; J: TRBJ1-4; CDR3: AISEETTNEKLF
size: -; V: TRBV27; D: -; J: TRBJ1-1; CDR3: ASSHFAGDTEAF
size: -; V: TRBV9; D: TRBD2; J: TRBJ2-4; CDR3: ASSAGGARNIQY
size: -; V: TRBV7-2; D: -; J: TRBJ2-2; CDR3: ASTLGVAYGGELF
size: many; V: TRBV2; D: -; J: TRBJ2-5; CDR3: ASTLRDWAQY
size: few; V: TRBV7-2; D: -; J: TRBJ2-7; CDR3: ASSLALGSSYEQY
size: few; V: TRBV9; D: -; J: TRBJ2-2; CDR3: ASSVRYTGELF
size: few; V: TRBV5-1; D: -; J: TRBJ2-6; CDR3: ASSPEAGAGANVLT
size: few; V: TRBV29-1; D: -; J: TRBJ1-4; CDR3: SVFSAFNEKLF
size: few; V: TRBV11-2; D: TRBD1; J: TRBJ2-4; CDR3: ASSLVGGRSDIQY
size: -; V: TRBV16; D: -; J: TRBJ1-5; CDR3: ASSQSQATALNQPQH
size: -; V: TRBV4-1; D: -; J: TRBJ2-2; CDR3: ASSLRQRGGLNTGELF
size: few; V: TRBV7-8; D: -; J: TRBJ1-2; CDR3: ASSLARSYRGYT
size: many; V: TRBV5-1; D: -; J: TRBJ2-1; CDR3: ASAGHNFRQF
size: -; V: TRBV19; D: TRBD2; J: TRBJ2-2; CDR3: ASSVPTGGRMRELF
size: few; V: TRBV5-1; D: -; J: TRBJ1-1; CDR3: ASSPVNKNTEAF
size: -; V: TRBV20-1; D: TRBD1; J: TRBJ2-3; CDR3: SVPTGVSTDTQY
size: few; V: TRBV7-8; D: -; J: TRBJ2-7; CDR3: ASSLTNANLPYEQY
size: few; V: TRBV4-2; D: -; J: TRBJ2-7; CDR3: ASSQDPVSSYEQY
size: -; V: TRBV7-2; D: TRBD2; J: TRBJ2-1; CDR3: ASSKGLAGAYNEQF
size: few; V: TRBV21-1; D: -; J: TRBJ2-5; CDR3: ASSKEGGARETQY
size: few; V: TRBV20-1; D: TRBD1; J: TRBJ1-5; CDR3: SARGGQYNQPQH